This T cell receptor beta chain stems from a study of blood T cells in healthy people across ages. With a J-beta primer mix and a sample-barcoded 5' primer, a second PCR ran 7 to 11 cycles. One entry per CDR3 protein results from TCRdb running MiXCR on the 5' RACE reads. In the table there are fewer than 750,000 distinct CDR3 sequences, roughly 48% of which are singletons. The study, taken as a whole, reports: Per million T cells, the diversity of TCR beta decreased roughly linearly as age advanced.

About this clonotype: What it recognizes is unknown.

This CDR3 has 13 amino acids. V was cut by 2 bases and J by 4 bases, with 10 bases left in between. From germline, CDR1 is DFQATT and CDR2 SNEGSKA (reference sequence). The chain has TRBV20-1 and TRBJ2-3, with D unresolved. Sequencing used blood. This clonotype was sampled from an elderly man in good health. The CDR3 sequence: CSARPRVPDTQYF. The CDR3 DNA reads TGCAGTGCTAGACCCCGAGTTCCAGATACGCAGTATTTT.